The 31 T cell receptor beta chains presented below share a single source sample, sequenced in a study of Ad26.COV2.S vaccination and SARS-CoV-2 variants. The protocol was immunoSEQ multiplex PCR, while the TCRdb copy is restricted to in-frame clones and leaves out a portion. The data hold a few hundred thousand clones, with about 89% observed a single time. The treatment was: 15 to 20 received Ad26.COV2.S at low or high dose, single or two shots; 5 received placebo; per-sample allocation not given. Specimen acquisition occurred on day 63 following the initial vaccine or placebo injection. The source was peripheral blood, collected in a trial of Ad26.COV2.S vaccine versus placebo. These receptors came from a person aged 18-60 years who received the Ad26.COV2.S COVID-19 vaccine or a placebo.

The rearrangement uses TRBV5-1 and TRBJ2-7; either TRBD1 or TRBD2 may fit D (5 bases each). The germline gives CDR1 SGHRS, CDR2 YFSETQ. V was shortened by 7 bases and J by 3 bases, with 20 bases between the two germline ends. CDR3 length equals 15 residues. The CDR3 loop reads CASPWKGHGGYEQYF. The CDR3 coding sequence is TGCGCCAGCCCCTGGAAGGGGCATGGGGGCTACGAGCAGTACTTC.

V usage is TRBV20-1 and J usage is TRBJ2-7; D is unresolved. CDR3 length: 15 residues. V dropped 3 bases and J dropped 5 bases, with 20 bases sitting between them. Per the germline V gene, CDR1 is DFQATT and CDR2 is SNEGSKA (reference sequence). CDR3 nucleotides: TGCAGTGCTAGTCGCCCGGCCGACGTTCAAAACGAGCAGTACTTC. This codes for CSASRPADVQNEQYF.

This clone was seen a handful of times. The V call is TRBV5-5, the J call TRBJ1-5; the match to TRBD1 covers 7 bases. This CDR3 is built from 16 residues. Per the germline V gene, CDR1 is SGHKS and CDR2 is YYEKEE (reference sequence). V shed 4 bases and J 2 bases; nucleotides not matched to a gene: 9. The CDR3 sequence: CASSASTGIGNQPQHF. The CDR3, as DNA: TGTGCCAGCAGCGCCTCGACAGGGATAGGCAATCAGCCCCAGCATTTT.

The chain links TRBV6-5 to TRBJ1-1, with D maybe TRBD1 (6 bases). There are 14 residues in the CDR3. The V gene's germline CDR1 is MNHEY and CDR2 SVGAGI. The germline V and J ends were trimmed by 6 bases and 5 bases, with 16 bases remaining between them. CDR3 sequence reads: CASSPTGKGTEAFF. DNA of the CDR3: TGTGCCAGCAGCCCAACAGGGAAGGGAACTGAAGCTTTCTTT.

The chain carries TRBV24-1 and TRBJ1-2, with 9 bases fitting TRBD1. The CDR3 covers 14 residues. The V gene end was trimmed by 4 bases and the J gene end by 6 bases; junction bases not matched to a gene: 5. From germline, CDR1 is KGHDR and CDR2 SFDVKD. CDR3 residues: CATSDPDRGHGYTF. CDR3 DNA: TGTGCCACCAGTGACCCGGACAGGGGTCATGGCTACACCTTC.

This chain uses TRBV19 with TRBJ2-5, with 10 positions matching TRBD1. Germline V lookup: CDR1 LNHDA, CDR2 SQIVND (reference sequence). V lost 5 bases and J lost 3; bases outside the gene matches: 6. The CDR3 runs 15 residues. CDR3 nucleotide sequence: TGTGCCAGTAGTGAATCGGACAGGGGGGAAGAGACCCAGTACTTC. This gives the protein CASSESDRGEETQYF.

V is TRBV25-1 and J is TRBJ2-1, with D possibly TRBD1 on 5 matching bases. The germline CDR1 and CDR2 sequences are MGHDK and SYGVNS. The CDR3 is made up of 16 amino acids. V lost 0 bases and J 6 bases, leaving 15 bases between the germline ends. CDR3 in DNA: TGTGCCAGCAGTGAATATACAGGTTTCGATGGCAATGAGCAGTTCTTC. Protein: CASSEYTGFDGNEQFF.

The rearrangement joins TRBV4-2 to TRBJ2-7; D may be TRBD1 (5 bases). From germline, CDR1 is LGHNA and CDR2 YNFKEQ. The V gene lost 0 bases and the J gene lost 6 bases, with 12 bases spanning the gap. This CDR3 is built from 14 residues. CDR3 region: CASSQDSLQGEQYF. CDR3 DNA: TGTGCCAGCAGCCAAGATAGCCTCCAGGGCGAGCAGTACTTC.

A few counts support this clone. This chain links TRBV11-3 with TRBJ2-1; TRBD2 might be the D (6 bases). CDR3 size: 15 residues. The V end lost 3 bases, the J end lost 7 bases, and 16 bases lay between the germline ends. Germline V gene data show CDR1 as SGHNT and CDR2 as YENEEA. In DNA, the CDR3 is TGTGCCAGCAGCTTCGGGCTCGGGACTGGAAATGAGCAGTTCTTC. Translating gives CASSFGLGTGNEQFF.

The CDR3 protein is CASSLNSNTEAFF. For the CDR3, the DNA is TGTGCCAGCAGCTTAAACAGTAACACTGAAGCTTTCTTT. The chain couples TRBV7-9 to TRBJ1-1; D is unresolved. Looked up from germline, CDR1 is SEHNR and CDR2 is FQNEAQ (reference sequence). Between the trimmed V and J ends, which lost 2 bases and 2 bases, there was a span of 6 bases. CDR3 length equals 13 residues.

The CDR3 DNA reads TGTGCCAGCAGTCCACAGGGATTCCCCAATCAGCCCCAGCATTTT. This sequence encodes CASSPQGFPNQPQHF. V usage is TRBV6-5 and J usage is TRBJ1-5; maybe TRBD1 (6 bases). Germline lookup yields CDR1 MNHEY and CDR2 SVGAGI. CDR3 length: 15 amino acids. V was shortened by 5 bases and J by 3 bases, with 14 bases between the two germline ends.

A single count supports this clone. The chain uses TRBV28 and TRBJ1-5; a weak D match, TRBD1 (6 bases). Per the germline V gene, CDR1 is MDHEN and CDR2 is SYDVKM. The CDR3 totals 13 residues. Trimming took 5 bases from V and 4 from J, leaving 9 bases between them. CDR3 loop: CASSAQGNQPQHF. The DNA for the CDR3 is TGTGCCAGCAGTGCCCAGGGGAATCAGCCCCAGCATTTT.

The rearrangement joins TRBV19 to TRBJ1-1; D ambiguous. Germline V gene lookup returns CDR1 LNHDA and CDR2 SQIVND (reference sequence). Trimming took off 6 bases at V and 0 bases at J, with 8 bases between the two ends. This CDR3 region has 13 residues. In DNA form, the CDR3 reads TGTGCCAGTAGCGTCGGACTGAACACTGAAGCTTTCTTT. Protein product: CASSVGLNTEAFF.

The chain joins TRBV7-9 to TRBJ2-1; possibly TRBD2 for D (6 bases). V lost 5 bases and J lost 6, with 14 bases in between. The germline CDR1 and CDR2 sequences are SEHNR and FQNEAQ (reference sequence). The CDR3 consists of 14 residues. The CDR3 DNA reads as TGTGCCAGCAGCGACGGGGACTTTACCAATGAGCAGTTCTTC. It translates to CASSDGDFTNEQFF.

The rearrangement joins TRBV6-2 or TRBV6-3 to TRBJ2-7; D might be TRBD1 (5 bases). The germline CDR1 and CDR2 sequences are MNHEY and SVGEGT. The V end lost 0 bases, the J end lost 2 bases, and 20 bases lay between the germline ends. CDR3 length equals 18 residues. This CDR3 is CASSYSISPARTPYEQYF. CDR3 nucleotides: TGTGCCAGCAGTTACTCGATATCTCCGGCAAGGACACCCTACGAGCAGTACTTC.

The chain recombines TRBV18 with TRBJ2-5; D is perhaps TRBD1 or TRBD2 (5 bases each). CDR1 and CDR2 from the germline V gene are KGHSH and LQKENI. Between the trimmed V and J ends, which lost 6 bases and 4 bases, there was a span of 15 bases. This CDR3 is 14 amino acids long. The CDR3 bases are TGTGCCAGCTCGCAGGACCGGGGACCAGAGACCCAGTACTTC. Its translation is CASSQDRGPETQYF.

CDR3 DNA sequence: TGTGCCAGCAGGGGGTACCAAGAGACCCAGTACTTC. Its protein product is CASRGYQETQYF. This chain uses TRBV6-5 with TRBJ2-5; D is uncertain. The V and J ends lost 6 bases and 0 bases respectively, with 5 bases between them. The CDR3 covers 12 residues. CDR1 and CDR2 from the germline V gene are MNHEY and SVGAGI.

The chain links TRBV6-2 or TRBV6-3 to TRBJ2-7; 10 nucleotides agree with TRBD1. V gave up 5 bases and J gave up 6 bases; unmatched junction bases: 7. This CDR3 spans 14 amino acids. Germline V gene sequence: CDR1 MNHEY, CDR2 SVGEGT. CDR3 amino acids: CASSRLGDRGEQYF. Here the CDR3 DNA reads TGTGCCAGCAGTCGGCTCGGGGACAGGGGCGAGCAGTACTTC.

With regard to this clone: Within the sample, other DNA sequences also encode this same CDR3. The chain carries TRBV24-1 and TRBJ2-1; D is ambiguous. CDR3 size: 11 residues. The germline CDR1 and CDR2 sequences are KGHDR and SFDVKD. V shed 7 bases and J shed 5 bases, with 5 bases lying between them. DNA of the CDR3: TGTGCCACCAGCGACAACAATGAGCAGTTCTTC. Translated, it gives CATSDNNEQFF.

V gene TRBV28 combines with J gene TRBJ1-6; a possible D gene is TRBD1 (5 bases). The CDR3 length is 14 residues. Germline CDR1 is MDHEN and CDR2 is SYDVKM. Trimming removed 6 bases from V and 7 bases from J, with 13 bases in between. As DNA, the CDR3 is TGTGCCAGCAGCCCGGGACGGTTGAATTCACCCCTCCACTTT. This encodes CASSPGRLNSPLHF.

The chain combines TRBV9 with TRBJ2-1; the D is unclear. The CDR3 is 12 residues long. V was shortened by 4 bases and J by 9 bases, with 11 bases between the two germline ends. The germline CDR1 and CDR2 sequences are SGDLS and YYNGEE. CDR3 residues: CASSILSGEQFF. The CDR3, as DNA: TGTGCCAGCAGCATCCTCTCCGGTGAGCAGTTCTTC. Drawing the rest from reference TRBV9 and TRBJ2-1, the complete variable domain is DSGVTQTPKHLITATGQRVTLRCSPRSGDLSVYWYQQSLDQGLQFLIQYYNGEERAKGNILERFSAQQFPDLHSELNLSSLELGDSALYFCASSILSGEQFFGPGTRLTVL.

V and J are TRBV24-1 and TRBJ2-7, with D possibly matching TRBD2 (5 bases). The ends were cut back, 2 bases at V and 6 bases at J, with 10 bases in the middle. Germline V gene sequence: CDR1 KGHDR, CDR2 SFDVKD. This CDR3 is 13 amino acids long. CDR3: CATSDSRVGEQYF. The CDR3 DNA is TGTGCCACCAGTGATTCGAGGGTTGGCGAGCAGTACTTC.

The chain joins TRBV7-2 to TRBJ1-2; 9 bases match TRBD1. This CDR3 spans 15 amino acids. From germline, CDR1 is SGHTA and CDR2 FQGNSA. The ends lost 5 bases at V and 7 bases at J; junction bases unmatched: 11. CDR3 coding DNA: TGTGCCAGCAGCGCGGTAACAGGGGGCAATGGTGGCTACACCTTC. Protein sequence: CASSAVTGGNGGYTF.

This chain joins TRBV7-2 and TRBJ2-3; D ambiguous. CDR1 is SGHTA, CDR2 FQGNSA, per germline. Deletions cut 7 bases from V and 6 bases from J, with 8 bases between. The CDR3 spans 11 residues. The CDR3 DNA sequence: TGTGCCAGCACCACGTTTGATACGCAGTATTTT. Protein sequence: CASTTFDTQYF.

The V and J genes are TRBV11-3 and TRBJ2-2, with D maybe TRBD1 (5 bases). The CDR3 has 17 amino acids. Trimming took 1 base from V and 1 from J, leaving 13 bases between them. Germline V gene sequence: CDR1 SGHNT, CDR2 YENEEA. In DNA, the CDR3 is TGTGCCAGCAGCTTAGTTGAGGACACCCTGAACACCGGGGAGCTGTTTTTT. Protein product: CASSLVEDTLNTGELFF. The complete variable domain, with remaining parts taken from reference TRBV11-3 and TRBJ2-2, reads EAGVVQSPRYKIIEKKQPVAFWCNPISGHNTLYWYLQNLGQGPELLIRYENEEAVDDSQLPKDRFSAERLKGVDSTLKIQPAELGDSAVYLCASSLVEDTLNTGELFFGEGSRLTVL.

The CDR3: CAWSGVIPNGYTF. CDR3 coding DNA: TGTGCCTGGAGTGGAGTTATCCCTAATGGCTACACCTTC. The chain couples TRBV30 to TRBJ1-2; D is unresolved. The CDR3 extends over 13 amino acids. Germline values: CDR1 GTSNPN, CDR2 SVGIG (reference sequence). Trimming shortened V by 1 base and J by 6 bases, and 12 bases separated the two germline ends.

This clone showed up just once. Other DNA sequences in this sample translate to the same CDR3. The chain recombines TRBV5-1 with TRBJ2-5, with D tentatively TRBD1 (6 bases). V lost 0 bases and J 4 bases, leaving 13 bases between the germline ends. Per germline, CDR1 SGHRS and CDR2 YFSETQ. The CDR3 totals 15 residues. In DNA, the CDR3 is TGCGCCAGCAGCTTGGAGGCAGGGGTGGGAGAGACCCAGTACTTC. It yields the protein CASSLEAGVGETQYF.

J is TRBJ2-5 and V is TRBV4-2; D is uncertain. This CDR3 is built from 16 residues. Germline CDR1 reads LGHNA; CDR2 reads YNFKEQ. V dropped 1 base and J dropped 5 bases, with 17 bases sitting between them. The CDR3: CASSQGGTSSWETQYF. In DNA, the CDR3 is TGTGCCAGCAGCCAAGGGGGAACCAGTTCATGGGAGACCCAGTACTTC.

The gene calls are TRBV11-2 and TRBJ1-2, with 11 positions matching TRBD1. CDR3 length: 16 residues. Germline V gives CDR1 SGHAT, CDR2 FQNNGV. V lost 4 bases to trimming and J lost 7 bases; unmatched junction nucleotides: 11. DNA for the CDR3: TGTGCCAGCAGCTATAATCTGGACAGGGGGCAGAGTGGCTACACCTTC. Translation: CASSYNLDRGQSGYTF. The full variable domain, its missing parts supplied by reference TRBV11-2 and TRBJ1-2, is EAGVAQSPRYKIIEKRQSVAFWCNPISGHATLYWYQQILGQGPKLLIQFQNNGVVDDSQLPKDRFSAERLKGVDSTLKIQPAKLEDSAVYLCASSYNLDRGQSGYTFGSGTRLTVV.

The J gene is TRBJ1-4, the V gene TRBV25-1, with 7 bases fitting TRBD1. The V and J ends lost 2 bases and 7 bases, in that order; junction bases with no gene match: 4. There are 14 residues in the CDR3. CDR1 MGHDK and CDR2 SYGVNS come from the germline V gene. The DNA of the CDR3 is TGTGCCAGCAGTGAAAGGGGGCCTTTTGAAAAACTGTTTTTT. This encodes CASSERGPFEKLFF.

The chain joins TRBV18 to TRBJ1-6; tentative D call: TRBD1 (6 bases). The V end lost 1 base, the J end lost 9 bases, and 13 bases lay between the germline ends. Looked up from germline, CDR1 is KGHSH and CDR2 is LQKENI. The CDR3 extends over 15 amino acids. CDR3 DNA: TGTGCCAGCTCACCACAACAGGGAGAAGGTTCACCCCTCCACTTT. Its protein is CASSPQQGEGSPLHF.